This T cell receptor beta chain was captured in a study of T-cell memory formation after mild COVID-19. TCRdb independently ran MiXCR on the 5' RACE reads; one entry per CDR3 protein. This table has roughly 560,000 distinct CDR3 sequences, over 20% appearing once. V was clipped by 5 bases and J by 4 bases, with 14 bases between them. Germline CDR1 and CDR2: MNHNS and SASEGT. This CDR3 region has 14 residues. J is TRBJ1-2 and V is TRBV6-1; D is unresolved. The sequenced sample was PBMCs or a T cell subset sorted from them (not recorded which). The sequence was collected from an adult woman who had mild COVID-19 (a few samples of this study predate the infection). Cell type and time point are not known. The CDR3 spells CASSRRSRFYGYTF. CDR3 bases: TGTGCCAGCAGTCGCAGGTCCAGGTTCTATGGCTACACCTTC.